This record looks at one T cell receptor (beta chain) sequence and its context. Germline loops: CDR1 SGHNT, CDR2 YYREEE (reference sequence). The CDR3 loop spans 14 amino acids. V was cut by 5 bases and J by 6 bases, with 18 bases left in between. These data belong to a study of blood T cell repertoires in COVID-19. About the study: PBMCs, B-cell-depleted T cells, or T cells provided the cDNA or gDNA that made up the material.

In the original workflow: The assay estimated nucleated cells by amplifying reference gene primers. Profiled with immunoSEQ multiplex PCR; TCRdb holds only in-frame clones, not every one. That table supplies the V and J calls and clone size; D and trimming were determined from the DNA. The profile shows about 140,000 clones, about four fifths of them singletons. Material: peripheral blood. V gene TRBV5-4 combines with J gene TRBJ2-7; D may be TRBD1 (6 bases). The clonotype was recovered from a woman aged 60 to 75 with acute or convalescent COVID-19. The CDR3 protein is CASSTGWGVSEQYF. The CDR3 coding sequence is TGTGCCAGCAGTACAGGGTGGGGAGTTTCCGAGCAGTACTTC. The full variable domain, its missing parts supplied by reference TRBV5-4 and TRBJ2-7, is ETGVTQSPTHLIKTRGQQVTLRCSSQSGHNTVSWYQQALGQGPQFIFQYYREEENGRGNFPPRFSGLQFPNYSSELNVNALELDDSALYLCASSTGWGVSEQYFGPGTRLTVT.